This TCR beta chain was recorded in a study of vaccination effects on CD4 cells after COVID-19. Study-wide results and caveats: Few convalescent patients were included, and no early post-infection timepoints were sampled.

Here immunoSEQ multiplex PCR was the method, and the copy in TCRdb shows in-frame clones only, minus some. The data hold approximately 66,000 clones, with under 80% observed a single time. The trim removed 3 bases at V and 2 bases at J, leaving 9 bases unmatched. Germline V gives CDR1 KGHSH, CDR2 LQKENI. The CDR3 extends over 17 amino acids. Details on this clone: The antigen is unknown.

Culturing for 9 to 10 days preceded CD4+ T cell isolation. Each participant was administered two doses of either the BNT162b2 or the mRNA-1273 vaccine. On days 3 and 7, fresh IL-2 medium replaced half the medium. This TCR was sampled from a human donor who received a COVID-19 vaccine. The rearrangement uses TRBV18 and TRBJ1-2; TRBD1 matches at 10 bases. Sample: CD4+ T cells from PBMCs cultured without peptide, taken after COVID-19 vaccination. CDR3 residues: CASSPLPGQGSNYGYTF. DNA of the CDR3: TGTGCCAGCTCACCCTTACCGGGACAGGGGTCGAACTATGGCTACACCTTC.